This T cell receptor beta chain was identified in a study of cytomegalovirus exposure and HLA in healthy donors. This PCR relied on a set of 60 Vbeta primers and 13 Jbeta primers. The repertoire was sequenced with immunoSEQ multiplex PCR; TCRdb's copy has only in-frame clones and lacks some. The table lists 150,000 to 200,000 clones, 84% of them singletons, with about 6% in the top ten. With 7 bases removed from V and 1 base from J, the gap between germline ends came to 16 bases. Germline-derived CDR1 and CDR2 are SEHNR and FQNEAQ (reference sequence). CDR3 size: 15 residues. Study-wide points: A later analysis reportedly identified an Asian-associated ancestry cluster as carrying fewer N-insertions than the approximately 670-donor mean.

In the case of this clone: The antigen is unknown.

Source material: PBMCs. The genes are TRBV7-9 and TRBJ1-1; D perhaps matches TRBD1 (6 bases). This TCR derives from a man over 45 in good health and CMV-seropositive. The CDR3 DNA reads TGTGCCAGCACCGGACAAGGGACAAAGAACACTGAAGCTTTCTTT. Protein sequence: CASTGQGTKNTEAFF.